A single sample gave rise to the 21 T cell receptor beta chains below, sequenced in a study of cytomegalovirus exposure and HLA in healthy donors (dated by TCRdb to 2016 to 2017). The library was made by the immunoSEQ multiplex PCR assay. For the multiplex PCR, a mixture combining 60 forward primers for TCR Vbeta segments and 13 reverse primers for TCR Jbeta segments was used. The immuneACCESS repertoire file appears here via TCRdb, limited to in-frame rearrangements. These files lack a portion of the clones; in checked studies, under half of the deficit traces to unresolved V genes, and the cause of the others is not known. This sample gives fewer than 120,000 clones in total; around 83% of them show up just once. Under 3% of the sample is in the top ten clones. The sample taken for sequencing was PBMCs. These receptor sequences come from a woman aged 55-69 years in good health and CMV-seropositive.

This clone was observed a few times. This chain uses TRBV7-9 with TRBJ1-5, with 9 bases identical to TRBD1. Unmatched junction bases numbered 9, after V lost 5 bases and J lost 4 bases. In germline, CDR1 is SEHNR, CDR2 FQNEAQ (reference sequence). The CDR3 has 16 amino acids. The CDR3 region is CASSRKGQGWNQPQHF. The CDR3 DNA reads as TGTGCCAGCAGCCGCAAAGGACAGGGGTGGAATCAGCCCCAGCATTTT.

This sequence joins TRBV4-2 and TRBJ2-1, with TRBD1 matching over 7 bases. This CDR3 has 15 residues. J lost 3 bases, V lost 4 bases, and 6 bases had no gene match. Germline V gene lookup returns CDR1 LGHNA and CDR2 YNFKEQ. CDR3: CASSLRQGRYNEQFF. Here the CDR3 DNA reads TGTGCCAGCAGCCTACGACAGGGTCGCTACAATGAGCAGTTCTTC.

The V and J genes are TRBV29-1 and TRBJ2-7; a possible D gene is TRBD2 (7 bases). Germline CDR1 SQVTM, CDR2 ANQGSEA. V was clipped by 5 bases and J by 3 bases, with 20 bases between them. The CDR3 has 15 amino acids. The DNA for the CDR3 is TGCAGCGTTAAGAGGGGGGCTAGCGGATACTACGAGCAGTACTTC. Its protein is CSVKRGASGYYEQYF.

This chain connects TRBV18 to TRBJ2-1; D gene uncertain. The CDR3 is 14 amino acids. CDR1 is KGHSH and CDR2 is LQKENI in the germline V gene. V was pared by 8 bases and J by 4 bases, with 15 bases between. DNA for the CDR3: TGTGCCAGCGGTCCTGCGTCTACTTACAATGAGCAGTTCTTC. Protein product: CASGPASTYNEQFF.

This chain uses TRBV18 with TRBJ2-1, with 11 bases matching TRBD2. CDR1 and CDR2 from the germline V gene are KGHSH and LQKENI. V was pared by 2 bases and J by 7 bases, with 4 bases of the junction left unmatched. There are 15 residues in the CDR3. The CDR3 nucleotides read TGTGCCAGCTCACCAACTAGCGGGAGTACAAATGAGCAGTTCTTC. It yields the protein CASSPTSGSTNEQFF.

V gene TRBV18 combines with J gene TRBJ1-1; D is uncertain. The CDR3 has 13 amino acids. The V gene's germline CDR1 is KGHSH and CDR2 LQKENI. The V end lost 5 bases, the J end lost 0 bases, and 7 bases lay between the germline ends. CDR3 bases: TGTGCCAGCTCAGAGGGCTTGAACACTGAAGCTTTCTTT. This sequence encodes CASSEGLNTEAFF.

The chain couples TRBV11-2 to TRBJ2-1, with TRBD2 identical over 11 bases. Germline lookup yields CDR1 SGHAT and CDR2 FQNNGV. The CDR3 runs to 17 residues. Germline trimming cut 2 bases from V and 12 bases from J; bases unmatched to any gene: 15. CDR3: CASSLSLTSGTTMAQFF. The CDR3 coding sequence is TGTGCCAGCAGCTTAAGTTTGACTAGCGGGACTACAATGGCGCAGTTCTTC.

In its sample, this clone was seen once. This chain links TRBV27 with TRBJ2-3; 14 bases are shared with TRBD2. Per germline, CDR1 MNHEY and CDR2 SMNVEV (reference sequence). V shed 5 bases and J 5 bases; nucleotides not matched to a gene: 12. The CDR3 has 18 amino acids. The CDR3 DNA reads TGTGCCAGCAGTCTAGGACCACCGGGACTAGCGGGAGAAGATACGCAGTATTTT. This gives the protein CASSLGPPGLAGEDTQYF.

This clone was seen a few times. The DNA for the CDR3 is TGTGCCAGCAGGTCCGGGGGGGCTAACAATCAGCCCCAGCATTTT. Translating it yields CASRSGGANNQPQHF. This chain links TRBV6-1 with TRBJ1-5; possible D gene TRBD1, 6 bases. The germline V and J ends were trimmed by 6 bases and 3 bases, with 15 bases remaining between them. There are 15 residues in the CDR3. Germline-derived CDR1 and CDR2 are MNHNS and SASEGT.

V gene TRBV25-1 combines with J gene TRBJ2-7, with 8 bases lining up with TRBD1. CDR1 and CDR2 (germline): MGHDK, SYGVNS. V was pared by 3 bases and J by 0 bases, with 1 base of the junction left unmatched. CDR3 length equals 14 residues. The CDR3, as DNA: TGTGCCAGCAGTGAGACAGGGGTCTCCTACGAGCAGTACTTC. Translating gives CASSETGVSYEQYF.

The chain couples TRBV6-5 to TRBJ2-7; 7 bases line up with TRBD1. CDR1 and CDR2 from the germline V gene are MNHEY and SVGAGI. J was trimmed by 5 bases and V by 0 bases; bases with no gene match: 7. The length of the CDR3 is 15 residues. The CDR3 reads CASSYSRDSAHEQYF. For the CDR3, the DNA is TGTGCCAGCAGTTACTCCAGGGACAGCGCCCACGAGCAGTACTTC.

The rearrangement uses TRBV9 and TRBJ1-1, with a weak D call TRBD1 (5 bases). Per the germline V gene, CDR1 is SGDLS and CDR2 is YYNGEE. The V end lost 9 bases, the J end lost 3 bases, and 18 bases lay between the germline ends. The CDR3 sequence is 14 residues long. The CDR3 loop is CATSIGASDTEAFF. The CDR3 nucleotides are TGTGCCACCTCCATAGGGGCTTCGGACACTGAAGCTTTCTTT.

Note on this clone: At one boundary the junction diverges from the germline segment, which might be a read error. The chain joins TRBV7-9 to TRBJ1-2, with D possibly matching TRBD1 (6 bases). Germline V gives CDR1 SEHNR, CDR2 FQNEAQ (reference sequence). The CDR3 totals 14 residues. CDR3 DNA sequence: TGTTCCAGCAGCTATGGACAGACGAAGGAGGGCTACACCTTC. Amino acid sequence: CSSSYGQTKEGYTF.

This clone was counted only a few times. At one of its ends the junction is not consistent with the germline gene, which may arise from a read error. The chain joins TRBV19 to TRBJ2-5; 9 bases fit TRBD2. The CDR3 length is 15 residues. The germline gives CDR1 LNHDA, CDR2 SQIVND (reference sequence). CDR3 region: CASSGGGGSGGKQNF. The CDR3 DNA sequence: TGTGCCAGTAGTGGGGGCGGAGGGAGCGGGGGGAAACAGAACTTC. The entire variable domain, with the rest obtained from reference TRBV19 and TRBJ2-5, is as follows: DGGITQSPKYLFRKEGQNVTLSCEQNLNHDAMYWYRQDPGQGLRLIYYSQIVNDFQKGDIAEGYSVSREKKESFPLTVTSAQKNPTAFYLCASSGGGGSGGKQNFGPGTRLLVL.

The chain joins TRBV9 to TRBJ2-5, with 10 bases fitting TRBD1. The DNA end is more similar to TRBJ2-7, so the J call may be wrong. The CDR3 runs 17 residues. Germline V gene data show CDR1 as SGDLS and CDR2 as YYNGEE. CDR3 region: CASSPRDRGPSSYEQYF. The CDR3 DNA is TGTGCCAGCAGCCCAAGGGACAGGGGACCAAGCTCCTACGAGCAGTACTTC.

V gene TRBV27 combines with J gene TRBJ2-7; D may be TRBD1 (6 bases). The V end was cut by 5 bases, the J end by 5 bases, with 16 bases between. Germline values: CDR1 MNHEY, CDR2 SMNVEV (reference sequence). CDR3 size: 14 residues. Here the CDR3 DNA reads TGTGCCAGCAGTCTCAACCGGGACATCCACGAGCAGTACTTC. Its protein product is CASSLNRDIHEQYF.

This chain links TRBV21-1 with TRBJ1-4. TRBV21-1 is a pseudogene locus. The CDR3 consists of 18 residues. The CDR3 sequence is CASSKGEGELPTNEKLFF. For the CDR3, the DNA is TGTGCCAGCAGCAAAGGGGAGGGGGAGTTGCCCACTAATGAAAAACTGTTTTTT.

J is TRBJ2-1 and V is TRBV9; 9 bases map to TRBD2. Germline values: CDR1 SGDLS, CDR2 YYNGEE. With V trimmed by 4 bases and J by 6 bases, 11 bases remained unmatched. The CDR3 is 16 amino acids. The CDR3 loop is CASSSRDSGRSNEQFF. CDR3 nucleotide sequence: TGTGCCAGCAGCAGCCGGGATAGCGGGAGATCCAATGAGCAGTTCTTC.

For the CDR3, the DNA is TGTGCCAGCAGTATGACTAGCGGGGGGTACGAGCAGTACTTC. It specifies CASSMTSGGYEQYF. The J gene is TRBJ2-7, the V gene TRBV6-5, with 13 nucleotides matching TRBD2. The CDR3 runs to 14 residues. V lost 5 bases to trimming and J lost 4 bases; unmatched junction nucleotides: 2. CDR1 is MNHEY, CDR2 SVGAGI, per germline.

This clone has just one count. The genes are TRBV5-1 and TRBJ2-2; 8 nucleotides line up with TRBD1. Looked up from germline, CDR1 is SGHRS and CDR2 is YFSETQ. After removal of 0 bases from V and 6 bases from J, the junction contained 10 bases not matched to a gene. The CDR3 consists of 17 residues. The CDR3 DNA reads TGCGCCAGCAGCTTGGTTCCCGACAGGGGTTTACCCGGGGAGCTGTTTTTT. It translates to CASSLVPDRGLPGELFF. Combining the CDR3 with reference TRBV5-1 and TRBJ2-2 gives the whole variable domain KAGVTQTPRYLIKTRGQQVTLSCSPISGHRSVSWYQQTPGQGLQFLFEYFSETQRNKGNFPGRFSGRQFSNSRSEMNVSTLELGDSALYLCASSLVPDRGLPGELFFGEGSRLTVL.

This sequence joins TRBV5-1 and TRBJ2-3; 12 nucleotides match TRBD2. The CDR3 runs to 17 residues. The germline CDR1 and CDR2 sequences are SGHRS and YFSETQ. The V segment lost 0 bases and the J segment 4 bases; nucleotides outside the gene matches: 6. The CDR3 loop reads CASSLAPSGRGADTQYF. The CDR3 nucleotides are TGCGCCAGCAGCTTGGCCCCTAGCGGGAGGGGCGCAGATACGCAGTATTTT. Supplemented by reference TRBV5-1 and TRBJ2-3, the full variable domain reads KAGVTQTPRYLIKTRGQQVTLSCSPISGHRSVSWYQQTPGQGLQFLFEYFSETQRNKGNFPGRFSGRQFSNSRSEMNVSTLELGDSALYLCASSLAPSGRGADTQYFGPGTRLTVL.